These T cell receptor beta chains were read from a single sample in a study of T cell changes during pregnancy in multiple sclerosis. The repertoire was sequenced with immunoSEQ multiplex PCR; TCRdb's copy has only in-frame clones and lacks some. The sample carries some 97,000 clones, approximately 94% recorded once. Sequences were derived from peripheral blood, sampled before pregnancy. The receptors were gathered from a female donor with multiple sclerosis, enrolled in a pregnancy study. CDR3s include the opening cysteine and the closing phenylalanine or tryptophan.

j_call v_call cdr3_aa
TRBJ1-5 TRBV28 CASSRGQTSNQPQHF
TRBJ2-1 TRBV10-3 CATGAGASYNEQFF
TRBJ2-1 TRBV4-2 CASSQRTGGLVNEQFF
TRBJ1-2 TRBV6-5 CASSPGTPVGYTF
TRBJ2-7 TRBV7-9 CASSYRLAGRIYEQYF
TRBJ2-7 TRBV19 CASSDRVGYEQYF
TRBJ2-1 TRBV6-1 CASSSDYNEQFF
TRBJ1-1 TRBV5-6 CASSWGQTNTEAFF
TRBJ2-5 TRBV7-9 CASSFPQEETQYF
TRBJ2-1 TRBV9 CASSVGLAGSYNEQFF